Listed below are T cell receptor beta chains from one sample, sequenced in a study of cytotoxic CD8 clonotypes in ibrutinib-treated CLL. TCRdb keeps only in-frame clones here, not all; method: immunoSEQ multiplex PCR. The sample comprises roughly 220,000 clones, more than 75% of which are singletons, and approximately 10% rests with the top ten. The input for sequencing was PBMCs, taken after 12 months of ibrutinib treatment. Receptors were obtained from a human donor with chronic lymphocytic leukemia. CDR3s include the opening cysteine and the closing phenylalanine or tryptophan. Fields, in order: V gene, J gene, D gene, clone size, CDR3 length, CDR3 DNA, CDR3 protein. D genes are given only for firm matches. For some rows the clone size is stated as once, few or many, or as a class when expanded; others skip it.

TRBV28	TRBJ2-1	TRBD2	once	19	TGTGCCAGCAGGTCCGGGACTAGCGGGAGGGCTTTGGAAAGATTTATTCAGTTCTTC	CASRSGTSGRALERFIQFF
TRBV27	TRBJ2-7	.	.	13	TGTGCCAGCAGCCGGGACGCTCTGTACGAGCAGTACTTC	CASSRDALYEQYF
TRBV4-1	TRBJ2-3	.	.	15	TGCGCCAGCAGCCAAACACAGGGACGCACAGATACGCAGTATTTT	CASSQTQGRTDTQYF
TRBV18	TRBJ1-5	TRBD1	.	16	TGTGCCAGCTCACCCATGGACAGGGGTGGCAATCAGCCCCAGCATTTT	CASSPMDRGGNQPQHF
TRBV28	TRBJ1-5	.	.	15	TGTGCCAGCAGTTCGGCCCAGAGGGGCAATCAGCCCCAGCATTTT	CASSSAQRGNQPQHF
TRBV11-3	TRBJ2-5	.	.	13	TGTGCCAGCAGCTTAGGGGTCCAAGAGACCCAGTACTTC	CASSLGVQETQYF
TRBV7-9	TRBJ1-2	.	.	15	TGTGCCAGCAGCTTGGACAGCCTCGCTAACTATGGCTACACCTTC	CASSLDSLANYGYTF
TRBV18	TRBJ2-3	.	.	14	TGTGCCAGCTCGTGGGATTCTAGCACAGATACGCAGTATTTT	CASSWDSSTDTQYF
TRBV28	TRBJ1-3	.	.	14	TGTGCCAGCAGCCAGACAGGCTCTGGAAACACCATATATTTT	CASSQTGSGNTIYF
TRBV30	TRBJ1-3	.	.	13	TGTGCCTGGAGTCGGGGGGCTGGAAACACCATATATTTT	CAWSRGAGNTIYF
TRBV28	TRBJ2-2	.	few	15	TGTGCCAGCAGTTCGCCCGGGACACAGACCGGGGAGCTGTTTTTT	CASSSPGTQTGELFF
TRBV19	TRBJ2-1	.	.	16	TGTGCCAGTAGAGTGGGGCTGCCGTCCTCCTACAATGAGCAGTTCTTC	CASRVGLPSSYNEQFF